The 15 T cell receptor beta chains listed next were all sequenced from one sample in a study of OX40 agonist ivuxolimab in advanced cancers. Repertoires were generated with immunoSEQ multiplex PCR, while TCRdb's copy carries only in-frame clones and drops some. The sample gives tens of thousands of clones, 80% to 90% of which show up once; 1.1% is in the top ten. The specimen comprised CD4+ or CD8+ T cells sorted from blood, sampled in a trial of the OX40 agonist ivuxolimab. The receptors were gathered from an adult with an advanced solid tumor such as melanoma, head and neck, liver or kidney cancer.

The rearrangement links TRBV6-5 to TRBJ2-7; D is possibly TRBD1 (6 bases). This CDR3 is built from 14 residues. Germline V gene lookup returns CDR1 MNHEY and CDR2 SVGAGI. V shed 2 bases and J shed 3 bases, with 11 bases lying between them. The CDR3 DNA is TGTGCCAGCAGTTACGCAACAGGGTACTACGAGCAGTACTTC. It translates to CASSYATGYYEQYF.

This clone was counted once. V and J are TRBV6-6 and TRBJ2-1, with 7 bases lining up with TRBD1. Germline V lookup: CDR1 MNHNY, CDR2 SVGAGI (reference sequence). This CDR3 has 13 residues. Germline trimming cut 8 bases from V and 4 bases from J; bases unmatched to any gene: 5. The CDR3 bases are TGTGCCAGCGGGACAGAGGATTACAATGAGCAGTTCTTC. This codes for CASGTEDYNEQFF.

The chain employs TRBV7-6 and TRBJ2-3, with 9 bases fitting TRBD2. V gave up 1 base and J gave up 0 bases; unmatched junction bases: 8. Germline CDR1 SGHVS, CDR2 FNYEAQ. This CDR3 comprises 18 residues. Here the CDR3 DNA reads TGTGCCAGCAGCTTAGTCGGCGGGGGGGGATCTAGCACAGATACGCAGTATTTT. It codes for CASSLVGGGGSSTDTQYF.

The chain has TRBV18 and TRBJ2-3; the D gene is possibly TRBD2 (5 bases). CDR1 and CDR2 (germline): KGHSH, LQKENI. V lost 0 bases, J lost 1 base, and 11 bases lay in between. CDR3 size: 16 residues. The CDR3 DNA reads as TGTGCCAGCTCACCACCGTTGACCGGGGGCACAGATACGCAGTATTTT. It encodes CASSPPLTGGTDTQYF.

The rearrangement links TRBV29-1 to TRBJ1-1, with 9 positions matching TRBD1. V gave up 7 bases and J gave up 1 base; unmatched junction bases: 13. This CDR3 has 16 amino acids. Germline V gives CDR1 SQVTM, CDR2 ANQGSEA. CDR3 region: CSGLTFPGQGNTEAFF. CDR3 nucleotide sequence: TGCAGCGGCCTGACCTTTCCGGGACAGGGGAACACTGAAGCTTTCTTT.

This clone was seen a single time. The chain's CDR3 is CAGLPRIRMGYTF. CDR3 DNA: TGTGCCGGACTTCCTAGAATTAGGATGGGCTACACCTTC. The V call is TRBV2, the J call TRBJ1-2; no reliable D call. This CDR3 contains 13 residues. V lost 11 bases to trimming and J lost 8 bases, with 21 bases between them. The V gene's germline CDR1 is SNHLY and CDR2 FYNNEI.

A note on this clone: Within the sample, other DNA sequences also encode this same CDR3. This chain uses TRBV11-2 with TRBJ2-7, with 11 bases matching TRBD2. Per germline, CDR1 SGHAT and CDR2 FQNNGV. V was clipped by 2 bases and J by 2 bases; unmatched bases: 2. The CDR3 totals 15 residues. DNA for the CDR3: TGTGCCAGCAGCTTACTAGCGGGGGGCACCTACGAGCAGTACTTC. This sequence encodes CASSLLAGGTYEQYF. Full variable domain (missing parts from reference TRBV11-2 and TRBJ2-7): EAGVAQSPRYKIIEKRQSVAFWCNPISGHATLYWYQQILGQGPKLLIQFQNNGVVDDSQLPKDRFSAERLKGVDSTLKIQPAKLEDSAVYLCASSLLAGGTYEQYFGPGTRLTVT.

The chain uses TRBV5-6 and TRBJ1-5; possibly TRBD1 for D (5 bases). The CDR3 loop spans 12 amino acids. In germline, CDR1 is SGHDT, CDR2 YYEEEE. The V gene lost 3 bases and the J gene lost 6 bases, with 7 bases spanning the gap. CDR3: CASSSQGQPQHF. As DNA, the CDR3 is TGTGCCAGCAGCTCGCAGGGTCAGCCCCAGCATTTT.

The V gene is TRBV4-1, the J gene TRBJ2-3; the match to TRBD2 covers 10 bases. Per the germline V gene, CDR1 is MGHRA and CDR2 is YSYEKL. Trimming at V came to 4 bases and at J to 5 bases, leaving 9 bases not matched to a gene. The CDR3 is 16 amino acids. The CDR3 region is CASSLQAGGLGDTQYF. CDR3 DNA: TGCGCCAGCAGCCTTCAAGCGGGGGGGCTGGGAGATACGCAGTATTTT.

The chain links TRBV5-1 to TRBJ1-5, with unresolved D. V lost 1 base and J lost 2, with 13 bases in between. The CDR3 covers 16 residues. Per germline, CDR1 SGHRS and CDR2 YFSETQ. The CDR3 sequence is CASSLWAVGGNQPQHF. The DNA of the CDR3 is TGCGCCAGCAGCTTGTGGGCCGTCGGAGGCAATCAGCCCCAGCATTTT.

The chain links TRBV5-1 to TRBJ2-3; 8 positions match TRBD2. V was pared by 0 bases and J by 0 bases, with 3 bases of the junction left unmatched. The germline V gene encodes CDR1 SGHRS and CDR2 YFSETQ. The CDR3 is 16 residues long. As DNA, the CDR3 is TGCGCCAGCAGCTTGGCGGCTAGCGGGAGCACAGATACGCAGTATTTT. Amino acids: CASSLAASGSTDTQYF.

The chain recombines TRBV2 with TRBJ2-1; 12 bases fit TRBD2. V was pared by 8 bases and J by 14 bases, with 7 bases of the junction left unmatched. From germline, CDR1 is SNHLY and CDR2 FYNNEI. The CDR3 spans 12 residues. The CDR3, as DNA: TGTGCCAGCCATCTAGCGGGGGGGCTGGAGTTCTTC. This gives the protein CASHLAGGLEFF.

CDR3 protein: CASSHRTGNEAFF. The CDR3 bases are TGCGCCAGCAGCCACCGGACAGGGAATGAAGCTTTCTTT. V gene TRBV5-1 combines with J gene TRBJ1-1; 8 bases map to TRBD1. CDR1 and CDR2 from the germline V gene are SGHRS and YFSETQ. CDR3 length: 13 amino acids. The trim removed 4 bases at V and 7 bases at J, leaving 6 bases unmatched.

This clone was seen once. This chain uses TRBV4-3 with TRBJ1-1; the D gene is possibly TRBD1 (5 bases). Trimming stripped 0 bases from V and 0 bases from J, with 26 bases between. CDR1 is LGHNA and CDR2 is YSLEER in the germline V gene. CDR3 size: 21 residues. CDR3 loop: CASSQDFRLGPAKRVNTEAFF. The CDR3 DNA sequence: TGCGCCAGCAGCCAAGATTTCAGGTTGGGGCCCGCCAAGAGAGTGAACACTGAAGCTTTCTTT.

The CDR3 protein is CASSPFENTEAFF. The CDR3 DNA reads as TGTGCCAGCAGCCCTTTCGAAAACACTGAAGCTTTCTTT. V is TRBV27 and J is TRBJ1-1; D unresolved. The CDR3 consists of 13 residues. CDR1 is MNHEY and CDR2 is SMNVEV in the germline V gene (reference sequence). Trimming cost V 6 bases and J 2 bases, with 10 bases left between them.